Listed below are T cell receptor beta chains from one sample, sequenced in a study of blood T cell repertoires in COVID-19. The method was immunoSEQ multiplex PCR; TCRdb's version includes in-frame clones alone and lacks a portion of them. The table records approximately 330,000 clones, 88% of them present only once. The sequencing sample was made of peripheral blood. The receptors shown here come from a woman between 50 and 59 years old with active or convalescent COVID-19. Each CDR3 is given with its conserved first and last residue. A D gene is named only where the DNA matches it firmly. Size values are once, few and many counts, or a class for expanded clones, and some rows have none.

TRBV27	.	TRBJ1-1	.	TGTGCCAGCAGTTTATTTGCGATTGACCCTTCGACAGAGAACACTGAAGCTTTCTTT	CASSLFAIDPSTENTEAFF
TRBV6-1	.	TRBJ1-2	.	TGTGCCAGCAGTGAATGGCCGGTAGGAGGAGGCTACACCTTC	CASSEWPVGGGYTF
TRBV30	.	TRBJ2-7	TRBD2	TGTGCCTGGAGTGTAGTTGGGGGGGACGAGCAGTACTTC	CAWSVVGGDEQYF
TRBV28	.	TRBJ2-5	TRBD1	TGTGCCAGCAGTTCCTTGTTCGGAGGAGGACGCGGACAGGGGGATGGAGAGACCCAGTACTTC	CASSSLFGGGRGQGDGETQYF
TRBV28	.	TRBJ2-6	TRBD1	TGTGCCAGCAGTTCACCGTTGACAGGGCTGCCCCCTGGGGCCAACGTCCTGACTTTC	CASSSPLTGLPPGANVLTF
TRBV6-5	.	TRBJ1-3	.	TGTGCCACCTACCACGCTCACTCTGGAAACACCATATATTTT	CATYHAHSGNTIYF
TRBV4-3	once	TRBJ2-5	.	TGCGCCAGCAGCCAAGACTCGCCTATCTCCACGGGGACCCAGTACTTC	CASSQDSPISTGTQYF
TRBV9	once	TRBJ2-1	TRBD2	TGTGCCAGCAGCGTAGAGGATAGCGGGAGTTATTCGCAGTTCTTC	CASSVEDSGSYSQFF
TRBV28	.	TRBJ1-6	.	TGTGCCAGCATGCCAGACAATAATTCACCCCTCCACTTT	CASMPDNNSPLHF
TRBV7-9	once	TRBJ2-3	.	TGTGCCAGCAGCTCTTTACCCCGGGGTACAGATACGCAGTATTTT	CASSSLPRGTDTQYF
TRBV5-1	.	TRBJ2-3	TRBD2	TGCGCCAGCAGCTTGGTGCCTAGCGGGGGGAGCACAGATACGCAGTATTTT	CASSLVPSGGSTDTQYF
TRBV7-2	once	TRBJ2-3	TRBD2	TGTGCCAGCAGCGAACTAGCGGGGGGGAGAGATACGCAGTATTTT	CASSELAGGRDTQYF
TRBV12-3/TRBV12-4	once	TRBJ1-2	TRBD1	TGTGCCAGCAGAGTAGACAGGGTCTATGGCTACACCTTC	CASRVDRVYGYTF
TRBV9	few	TRBJ2-3	.	TGTGCCAGCAGCCGGGGGGCAATTGAGACAGATACGCAGTATTTT	CASSRGAIETDTQYF
TRBV2	.	TRBJ2-3	TRBD2	TGTGCCAGCAGTGAAGAAATAGCGGGACTCCCCCCAGGCACAGATACGCAGTATTTT	CASSEEIAGLPPGTDTQYF
TRBV4-1	.	TRBJ2-1	.	TGCGCCAGCAGCCAAGTATCGGCAGGGAACAATGAGCAGTTCTTC	CASSQVSAGNNEQFF
TRBV6-6	.	TRBJ1-2	TRBD1	TGTGCCAGCAGTCGATCTCAAAGGGACAGGCCCTATGGCTACACCTTC	CASSRSQRDRPYGYTF
TRBV6-5	once	TRBJ2-2	TRBD1	TGTGCCAGCAGTAGGACAGGGGCGGGCGGGGAGCTGTTTTTT	CASSRTGAGGELFF
TRBV5-4	.	TRBJ2-1	TRBD2	TGTGCCAGCAGCTTGTCGCGAGCGGGATTGAATGAGCAGTTCTTC	CASSLSRAGLNEQFF
TRBV28	once	TRBJ1-1	.	TGTGCCAGCAGTCATTTACATGAAGCTTTCTTT	CASSHLHEAFF
TRBV19	.	TRBJ2-7	TRBD1	TGTGCCAGTAGTATCTCTCCAGGGGGCCTCTACGAGCAGTACTTC	CASSISPGGLYEQYF
TRBV9	.	TRBJ1-3	.	TGTGCCAGCAGCGTAGCCAGCTCTGGAAACACCATATATTTT	CASSVASSGNTIYF
TRBV9	.	TRBJ2-7	TRBD2	TGTGCCAGCAGCGTGGGTCCGGCGGGTAGCGGGGGTTACGAGCAGTACTTC	CASSVGPAGSGGYEQYF
TRBV6-6	.	TRBJ1-2	.	TGTGCCAGCAACAACCAAGACAGAAACTATGGCTACACCTTC	CASNNQDRNYGYTF
TRBV7-2	.	TRBJ1-1	.	TGTGCCAGCAGCTTAGCCGGACACAACACTGAAGCTTTCTTT	CASSLAGHNTEAFF
TRBV9	.	TRBJ1-2	.	TGTGCCAGCAGCACACAGAGCGGGGTACACTATGGCTACACCTTC	CASSTQSGVHYGYTF